One and the same sample provided the 32 T cell receptor beta chains below, sequenced in a study of blood T cell repertoires in COVID-19. Some clones are missing from TCRdb's copy, which holds only in-frame ones; the method was immunoSEQ multiplex PCR. Altogether 14,000 to 15,000 clones are present, about 86% being singletons, with the ten largest covering 15% to 20%. Sequenced: peripheral blood. The receptor source for this set is a human donor in a cohort sampled during active COVID-19.

CDR3 region: CASSYSGGGYNEQFF. In nucleotides, the CDR3 is TGTGCCAGCAGTTACTCCGGCGGGGGCTACAATGAGCAGTTCTTC. V and J are TRBV6-5 and TRBJ2-1; 7 positions match TRBD2. The CDR3 has 15 residues. V lost 0 bases, J lost 3 bases, and 2 bases stayed unmatched. From germline, CDR1 is MNHEY and CDR2 SVGAGI.

The CDR3, as DNA: TGTGCCAGCAGTGAAGTTGAGGGCGGGGAGCTGTTTTTT. Translating gives CASSEVEGGELFF. This sequence joins TRBV2 and TRBJ2-2; D is possibly TRBD2 (5 bases). This CDR3 is built from 13 residues. Trimming took 1 base from V and 7 from J, leaving 7 bases between them. Germline V CDR1 and CDR2: SNHLY, FYNNEI.

This clone was counted once. J is TRBJ2-7 and V is TRBV4-3; possibly TRBD2 for D (6 bases). Trimming cost V 4 bases and J 5 bases, with 24 bases left between them. CDR1 is LGHNA, CDR2 YSLEER, per germline. The CDR3 contains 17 residues. CDR3 in amino acids: CASSPRRALGGLDEQYF. The CDR3 DNA sequence: TGCGCCAGCAGCCCCAGACGGGCCTTGGGGGGTTTGGACGAGCAGTACTTC.

The CDR3 reads CASSHSGTGYEQYF. In nucleotides, the CDR3 is TGTGCCAGCAGCCATTCCGGGACAGGCTACGAGCAGTACTTC. This chain uses TRBV3-1 (or the pseudogene TRBV3-2) with TRBJ2-7; TRBD1 aligns across 8 bases. The CDR3 covers 14 residues. Per the germline V gene, CDR1 is LGHDT and CDR2 is YNNKEL (reference sequence). The V segment lost 3 bases and the J segment 3 bases; nucleotides outside the gene matches: 4.

The gene calls are TRBV6-5 and TRBJ2-5; no clear D. V lost 5 bases and J 3 bases, leaving 7 bases between the germline ends. The CDR3 contains 12 residues. Looked up from germline, CDR1 is MNHEY and CDR2 is SVGAGI. In DNA form, the CDR3 reads TGTGCCAGCAGTACCCTAGAAGAGACCCAGTACTTC. Translated: CASSTLEETQYF.

V is TRBV27 and J is TRBJ2-2; perhaps TRBD2 as D (5 bases). Germline V lookup: CDR1 MNHEY, CDR2 SMNVEV (reference sequence). The CDR3 is 15 residues long. The V and J ends lost 3 bases and 3 bases respectively, with 11 bases between them. In DNA form, the CDR3 reads TGTGCCAGCAGTTTCCACCGGCGGGACACCGGGGAGCTGTTTTTT. It is translated as CASSFHRRDTGELFF.

In DNA, the CDR3 is TGCGCCAGCAGCCAACAGACAGGGATGTACGAGCAGTACTTC. As protein: CASSQQTGMYEQYF. This chain connects TRBV5-1 to TRBJ2-7; 7 bases align to TRBD1. This CDR3 has 14 residues. Germline V CDR1 and CDR2: SGHRS, YFSETQ. J gave up 4 bases and V 4 bases, and 8 bases lay outside the gene matches.

The J gene is TRBJ1-2, the V gene TRBV4-3; 9 bases agree with TRBD1. This CDR3 spans 15 amino acids. V was pared by 0 bases and J by 2 bases, with 1 base of the junction left unmatched. The V gene's germline CDR1 is LGHNA and CDR2 YSLEER. CDR3 protein: CASSQEGQGNYGYTF. CDR3 nucleotide sequence: TGCGCCAGCAGCCAAGAGGGACAGGGAAACTATGGCTACACCTTC.

The chain is built from TRBV5-1 and TRBJ1-1; 8 positions agree with TRBD1. The CDR3 contains 15 residues. The V gene's germline CDR1 is SGHRS and CDR2 YFSETQ. V gave up 3 bases and J gave up 1 base; unmatched junction bases: 5. CDR3: CASSWGDRSNTEAFF. In DNA form, the CDR3 reads TGCGCCAGCAGCTGGGGGGACAGGTCGAACACTGAAGCTTTCTTT.

This clone has more than one count but fewer than ten. The chain carries TRBV4-2 and TRBJ2-7; TRBD1 matches at 9 bases. V was clipped by 0 bases and J by 1 base; unmatched bases: 7. The CDR3 totals 17 residues. Germline V gives CDR1 LGHNA, CDR2 YNFKEQ. In DNA, the CDR3 is TGTGCCAGCAGCCAAGAATCGGGGACAGGGACTTCCTACGAGCAGTACTTC. Translation gives CASSQESGTGTSYEQYF.

The V gene is TRBV7-2, the J gene TRBJ1-2; tentatively, D is TRBD1 (6 bases). The CDR3 totals 13 residues. Germline loops: CDR1 SGHTA, CDR2 FQGNSA. V gave up 4 bases and J gave up 4 bases, with 10 bases separating them. CDR3 residues: CASSSGQLYGYTF. The CDR3 region has the DNA TGTGCCAGCAGCTCAGGACAGCTCTATGGCTACACCTTC. The whole variable domain, remainder taken from reference TRBV7-2 and TRBJ1-2, is GAGVSQSPSNKVTEKGKDVELRCDPISGHTALYWYRQSLGQGLEFLIYFQGNSAPDKSGLPSDRFSAERTGGSVSTLTIQRTQQEDSAVYLCASSSGQLYGYTFGSGTRLTVV.

This clone was counted a single time. The rearrangement links TRBV2 to TRBJ2-5; 12 positions match TRBD2. Germline CDR1 and CDR2: SNHLY and FYNNEI. This CDR3 has 18 residues. V trimming: 0 bases; J trimming: 5 bases; junction bases outside the gene matches: 10. For the CDR3, the DNA is TGTGCCAGCAGTGAAGCCCTAGGACTAGCGGGGTTTGGGGAGACCCAGTACTTC. It is translated as CASSEALGLAGFGETQYF.

The chain couples TRBV3-1 (or the pseudogene TRBV3-2) to TRBJ2-7; possible D gene TRBD1, 6 bases. This CDR3 has 15 amino acids. Germline values: CDR1 LGHDT, CDR2 YNNKEL (reference sequence). The V end lost 7 bases, the J end lost 5 bases, and 21 bases lay between the germline ends. This chain's CDR3 is CASNPSTGTPDEQYF. CDR3 nucleotides: TGTGCCAGCAACCCCAGCACCGGGACACCAGACGAGCAGTACTTC.

V and J are TRBV7-2 and TRBJ2-1, with TRBD2 matching over 10 bases. Unmatched junction bases numbered 0, after V lost 0 bases and J lost 7 bases. Germline CDR1 SGHTA, CDR2 FQGNSA. The CDR3 totals 14 residues. The CDR3 DNA sequence: TGTGCCAGCAGCTTAGCGGGACTAGCGAATGAGCAGTTCTTC. Translated, it gives CASSLAGLANEQFF. Full variable domain (missing parts from reference TRBV7-2 and TRBJ2-1): GAGVSQSPSNKVTEKGKDVELRCDPISGHTALYWYRQSLGQGLEFLIYFQGNSAPDKSGLPSDRFSAERTGGSVSTLTIQRTQQEDSAVYLCASSLAGLANEQFFGPGTRLTVL.

The chain carries TRBV7-6 and TRBJ2-2; D unclear. This CDR3 region has 11 residues. Germline assignment: CDR1 SGHVS and CDR2 FNYEAQ. V was cut by 5 bases and J by 9 bases, with 7 bases left in between. The CDR3 loop reads CASSPIRELFF. CDR3 in DNA: TGTGCCAGCAGCCCCATCCGGGAGCTGTTTTTT.

This rearrangement joins TRBV5-1 to TRBJ1-3, with a possible D match to TRBD1 (6 bases). This CDR3 contains 15 residues. Germline V gene sequence: CDR1 SGHRS, CDR2 YFSETQ. V dropped 0 bases and J dropped 4 bases, with 11 bases sitting between them. In DNA form, the CDR3 reads TGCGCCAGCAGCTTGGTTGCGGGGGCCGGAAACACCATATATTTT. This codes for CASSLVAGAGNTIYF.

V is TRBV12-5 and J is TRBJ2-5; 9 nucleotides match TRBD2. Germline V lookup: CDR1 LGHNT, CDR2 FRNRAP. V trimming: 7 bases; J trimming: 4 bases; junction bases outside the gene matches: 19. There are 18 residues in the CDR3. The CDR3 DNA reads TGTGCTAGTGCCCCCTCCACGGGGCGGGGGGGCCGCCGAGAGACCCAGTACTTC. Its translation is CASAPSTGRGGRRETQYF.

CDR3 sequence reads: CAISRHDSYEQYF. In DNA form, the CDR3 reads TGTGCCATCAGTCGACATGACTCCTACGAGCAGTACTTC. The rearrangement joins TRBV10-3 to TRBJ2-7; D not certain. CDR3 length: 13 amino acids. Trimming took 5 bases from V and 0 from J, leaving 8 bases between them. Germline CDR1 ENHRY, CDR2 SYGVKD.

V usage is TRBV19 and J usage is TRBJ1-2; possibly TRBD1 for D (6 bases). This CDR3 region has 14 residues. Per germline, CDR1 LNHDA and CDR2 SQIVND (reference sequence). The ends were cut back, 3 bases at V and 4 bases at J, with 12 bases in the middle. The CDR3 bases are TGTGCCAGTAGTATGAGGGGGAGGGGCTATGGCTACACCTTC. Protein product: CASSMRGRGYGYTF.

This chain uses TRBV5-1 with TRBJ1-2; 7 nucleotides agree with TRBD1. This CDR3 region has 14 residues. V lost 6 bases to trimming and J lost 4 bases; unmatched junction nucleotides: 9. CDR1 is SGHRS, CDR2 YFSETQ, per germline. This chain's CDR3 is CASTREGAGYGYTF. The DNA of the CDR3 is TGCGCCAGCACCCGGGAGGGGGCAGGCTATGGCTACACCTTC.

The chain links TRBV5-6 to TRBJ1-1, with D maybe TRBD1 (5 bases). The CDR3 has 13 residues. Between the trimmed V and J ends, which lost 4 bases and 5 bases, there was a span of 12 bases. Germline V CDR1 and CDR2: SGHDT, YYEEEE. In DNA form, the CDR3 reads TGTGCCAGCAGCATCGGGGGTTGGACTGAAGCTTTCTTT. It codes for CASSIGGWTEAFF.

The rearrangement joins TRBV5-1 to TRBJ2-5, with 9 bases lining up with TRBD1. Germline trimming cut 3 bases from V and 5 bases from J; bases unmatched to any gene: 8. CDR3 length: 15 amino acids. CDR1 is SGHRS and CDR2 is YFSETQ in the germline V gene. CDR3 bases: TGCGCCAGCAGCTCGACCGGGACAGGGATCGAGACCCAGTACTTC. Translating gives CASSSTGTGIETQYF.

This chain joins TRBV11-1 and TRBJ2-7, with D perhaps matching TRBD2 (5 bases). The CDR3 totals 14 residues. Looked up from germline, CDR1 is SGHAT and CDR2 is FQDESV (reference sequence). V lost 5 bases, J lost 0 bases, and 11 bases lay in between. The CDR3 sequence: CASSRVGSSYEQYF. The CDR3, as DNA: TGTGCCAGCAGCCGGGTTGGGAGCTCCTACGAGCAGTACTTC.

The rearrangement links TRBV9 to TRBJ2-1; 10 positions match TRBD2. V was pared by 1 base and J by 2 bases, with 9 bases of the junction left unmatched. There are 18 residues in the CDR3. From germline, CDR1 is SGDLS and CDR2 YYNGEE. The CDR3 sequence is CASSVTISSGGTYNEQFF. CDR3 nucleotides: TGTGCCAGCAGCGTAACGATATCTAGCGGGGGAACCTACAATGAGCAGTTCTTC.

The V and J genes are TRBV6-2 or TRBV6-3 and TRBJ1-5; D gene ambiguous. Trimming shortened V by 6 bases and J by 9 bases, and 15 bases separated the two germline ends. This CDR3 has 13 amino acids. Germline loops: CDR1 MNHEY, CDR2 SVGEGT. The CDR3, as DNA: TGTGCCAGCAGCATGGACTCCTTAACGCCCCAGCATTTT. This gives the protein CASSMDSLTPQHF.

This rearrangement joins TRBV2 to TRBJ2-1, with 10 bases matching TRBD2. The junction had 6 bases not matched to a gene; V was cut back by 8 bases and J by 5 bases. The CDR3 runs 14 residues. Germline CDR1 and CDR2: SNHLY and FYNNEI. This CDR3 reads CASGSTSGDNEQFF. CDR3 nucleotides: TGTGCCAGCGGAAGTACTAGCGGGGACAATGAGCAGTTCTTC.

The V call is TRBV18, the J call TRBJ1-4, with 9 bases lining up with TRBD1. This CDR3 region has 17 residues. The germline V gene has CDR1 KGHSH and CDR2 LQKENI. V trimming: 3 bases; J trimming: 1 base; junction bases outside the gene matches: 6. The CDR3 here is CASSPLTGGGTNEKLFF. DNA of the CDR3: TGTGCCAGCTCACCCTTGACAGGGGGTGGAACTAATGAAAAACTGTTTTTT.

This clone was found a few times. The V gene is TRBV6-2 or TRBV6-3, the J gene TRBJ1-5; TRBD1 might be the D (6 bases). The length of the CDR3 is 13 residues. In germline, CDR1 is MNHEY, CDR2 SVGEGT. Between the trimmed V and J ends, which lost 2 bases and 6 bases, there was a span of 8 bases. The CDR3 protein is CASSYGQSQPQHF. For the CDR3, the DNA is TGTGCCAGCAGTTACGGACAGAGTCAGCCCCAGCATTTT.

Of note for this clone: A read error may produce the germline difference seen at one junction end. J is TRBJ2-7 and V is TRBV11-2; perhaps TRBD2 as D (6 bases). CDR1 SGHAT and CDR2 FQNNGV come from the germline V gene. CDR3 size: 12 residues. CDR3 region: CSSGQSPYEQYF. The CDR3 nucleotides are TGCAGCAGCGGGCAGTCTCCCTACGAGCAGTACTTC.

This clone was detected once. The chain joins TRBV6-6 to TRBJ1-2; D gene ambiguous. Per the germline V gene, CDR1 is MNHNY and CDR2 is SVGAGI (reference sequence). The CDR3 extends over 12 amino acids. The V end lost 8 bases, the J end lost 4 bases, and 11 bases lay between the germline ends. The CDR3 nucleotides read TGTGCCAGCGACTCTGGTAGCTATGGCTACACCTTC. This encodes CASDSGSYGYTF.

The chain joins TRBV6-5 to TRBJ2-5, with a weak D call TRBD1 (6 bases). V was trimmed by 6 bases and J by 3 bases, leaving 17 bases between them. CDR3 length equals 15 residues. The germline V gene encodes CDR1 MNHEY and CDR2 SVGAGI. The CDR3, as DNA: TGTGCCAGCAGCCTCCGGGACACCTTAAAAGAGACCCAGTACTTC. Its translation: CASSLRDTLKETQYF.

The rearrangement joins TRBV5-6 to TRBJ1-3; D might be TRBD1 (5 bases). The CDR3 contains 14 residues. The V and J ends lost 3 bases and 2 bases respectively, with 9 bases between them. Looked up from germline, CDR1 is SGHDT and CDR2 is YYEEEE. CDR3 sequence: CASSSSTAGNTIYF. In DNA, the CDR3 is TGTGCCAGCAGCTCGTCGACAGCTGGAAACACCATATATTTT. Full variable domain (outside the CDR3, taken from reference TRBV5-6 and TRBJ1-3): DAGVTQSPTHLIKTRGQQVTLRCSPKSGHDTVSWYQQALGQGPQFIFQYYEEEERQRGNFPDRFSGHQFPNYSSELNVNALLLGDSALYLCASSSSTAGNTIYFGEGSWLTVV.